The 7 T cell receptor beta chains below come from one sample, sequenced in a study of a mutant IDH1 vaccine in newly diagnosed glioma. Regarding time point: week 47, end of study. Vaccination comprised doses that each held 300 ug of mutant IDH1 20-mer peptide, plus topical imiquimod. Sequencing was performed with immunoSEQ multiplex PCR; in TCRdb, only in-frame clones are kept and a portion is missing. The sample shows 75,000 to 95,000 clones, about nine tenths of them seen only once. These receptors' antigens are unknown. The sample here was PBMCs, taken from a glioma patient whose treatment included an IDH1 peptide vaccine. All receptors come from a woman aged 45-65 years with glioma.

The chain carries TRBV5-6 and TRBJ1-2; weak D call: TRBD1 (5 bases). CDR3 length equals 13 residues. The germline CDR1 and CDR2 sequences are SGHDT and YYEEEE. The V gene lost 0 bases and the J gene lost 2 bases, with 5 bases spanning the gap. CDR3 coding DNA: TGTGCCAGCAGCTTGGAGGGGAACTATGGCTACACCTTC. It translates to CASSLEGNYGYTF.

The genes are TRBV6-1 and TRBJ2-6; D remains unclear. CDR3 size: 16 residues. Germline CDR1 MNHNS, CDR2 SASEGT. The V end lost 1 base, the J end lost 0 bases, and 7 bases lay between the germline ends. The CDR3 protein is CASSEVGNSGANVLTF. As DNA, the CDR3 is TGTGCCAGCAGTGAAGTCGGAAACTCTGGGGCCAACGTCCTGACTTTC.

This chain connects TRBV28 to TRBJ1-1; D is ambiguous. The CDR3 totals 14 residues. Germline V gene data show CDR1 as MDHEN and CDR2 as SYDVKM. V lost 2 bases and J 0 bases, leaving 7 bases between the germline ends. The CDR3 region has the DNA TGTGCCAGCAGTTTACGGTCGGTGAACACTGAAGCTTTCTTT. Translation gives CASSLRSVNTEAFF.

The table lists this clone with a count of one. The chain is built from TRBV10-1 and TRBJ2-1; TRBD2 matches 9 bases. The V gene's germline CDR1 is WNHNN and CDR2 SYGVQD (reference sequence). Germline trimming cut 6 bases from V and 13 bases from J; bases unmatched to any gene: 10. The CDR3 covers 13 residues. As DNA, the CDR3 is TGCGCCAGCAGCTCCCTAACTAGCGGGTTTCAGTTCTTC. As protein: CASSSLTSGFQFF.

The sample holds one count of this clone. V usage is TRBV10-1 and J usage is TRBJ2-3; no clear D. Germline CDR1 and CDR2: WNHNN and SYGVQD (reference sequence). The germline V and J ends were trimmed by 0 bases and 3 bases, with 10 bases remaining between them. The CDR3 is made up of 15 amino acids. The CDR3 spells CASSESNSGTDTQYF. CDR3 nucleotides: TGCGCCAGCAGTGAGTCTAACTCTGGGACAGATACGCAGTATTTT.

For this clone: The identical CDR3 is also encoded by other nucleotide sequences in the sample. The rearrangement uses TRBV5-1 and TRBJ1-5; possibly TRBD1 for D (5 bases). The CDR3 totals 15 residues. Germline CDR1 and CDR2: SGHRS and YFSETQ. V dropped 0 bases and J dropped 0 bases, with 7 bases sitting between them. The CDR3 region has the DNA TGCGCCAGCAGCTTGGCAGGGATTAGCAATCAGCCCCAGCATTTT. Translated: CASSLAGISNQPQHF.

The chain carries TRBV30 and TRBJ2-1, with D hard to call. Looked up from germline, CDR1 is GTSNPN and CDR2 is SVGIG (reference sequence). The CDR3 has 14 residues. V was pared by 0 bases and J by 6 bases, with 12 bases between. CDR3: CAWSVSRTRNEQFF. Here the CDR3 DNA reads TGTGCCTGGAGTGTATCTAGGACCCGCAATGAGCAGTTCTTC.